This entry features one TCR beta chain sequence. The antigen is unknown. The sample is drawn from a study of cytomegalovirus exposure and HLA in healthy donors. Study at large: Clustering assigned over 70% of the approximately 400 genotyped donors to the Caucasian-associated ancestry cluster.

Donors sampled were nominally healthy, though unrecorded immune exposures were likely. The PCR used 60 Vbeta and 13 Jbeta primers. Only in-frame clones appear in the TCRdb table, and some are missing; sequencing was by immunoSEQ multiplex PCR. The data contain roughly 80,000 clones, roughly 76% of them singletons. Overall study findings and caveats: A few CMV-associated chains proved CMV antigen-specific in vitro.

Sequenced material: PBMCs. This clonotype originated in a male donor in good health and CMV-seropositive.

As DNA, the CDR3 is TGTGCCTGGCGCCCAGGCTCCTATAATTCACCCCTCCACTTT. Protein: CAWRPGSYNSPLHF. This chain joins TRBV30 and TRBJ1-6, with unresolved D. This CDR3 contains 14 residues. The germline V and J ends were trimmed by 5 bases and 0 bases, with 8 bases remaining between them. Germline V lookup: CDR1 GTSNPN, CDR2 SVGIG (reference sequence).